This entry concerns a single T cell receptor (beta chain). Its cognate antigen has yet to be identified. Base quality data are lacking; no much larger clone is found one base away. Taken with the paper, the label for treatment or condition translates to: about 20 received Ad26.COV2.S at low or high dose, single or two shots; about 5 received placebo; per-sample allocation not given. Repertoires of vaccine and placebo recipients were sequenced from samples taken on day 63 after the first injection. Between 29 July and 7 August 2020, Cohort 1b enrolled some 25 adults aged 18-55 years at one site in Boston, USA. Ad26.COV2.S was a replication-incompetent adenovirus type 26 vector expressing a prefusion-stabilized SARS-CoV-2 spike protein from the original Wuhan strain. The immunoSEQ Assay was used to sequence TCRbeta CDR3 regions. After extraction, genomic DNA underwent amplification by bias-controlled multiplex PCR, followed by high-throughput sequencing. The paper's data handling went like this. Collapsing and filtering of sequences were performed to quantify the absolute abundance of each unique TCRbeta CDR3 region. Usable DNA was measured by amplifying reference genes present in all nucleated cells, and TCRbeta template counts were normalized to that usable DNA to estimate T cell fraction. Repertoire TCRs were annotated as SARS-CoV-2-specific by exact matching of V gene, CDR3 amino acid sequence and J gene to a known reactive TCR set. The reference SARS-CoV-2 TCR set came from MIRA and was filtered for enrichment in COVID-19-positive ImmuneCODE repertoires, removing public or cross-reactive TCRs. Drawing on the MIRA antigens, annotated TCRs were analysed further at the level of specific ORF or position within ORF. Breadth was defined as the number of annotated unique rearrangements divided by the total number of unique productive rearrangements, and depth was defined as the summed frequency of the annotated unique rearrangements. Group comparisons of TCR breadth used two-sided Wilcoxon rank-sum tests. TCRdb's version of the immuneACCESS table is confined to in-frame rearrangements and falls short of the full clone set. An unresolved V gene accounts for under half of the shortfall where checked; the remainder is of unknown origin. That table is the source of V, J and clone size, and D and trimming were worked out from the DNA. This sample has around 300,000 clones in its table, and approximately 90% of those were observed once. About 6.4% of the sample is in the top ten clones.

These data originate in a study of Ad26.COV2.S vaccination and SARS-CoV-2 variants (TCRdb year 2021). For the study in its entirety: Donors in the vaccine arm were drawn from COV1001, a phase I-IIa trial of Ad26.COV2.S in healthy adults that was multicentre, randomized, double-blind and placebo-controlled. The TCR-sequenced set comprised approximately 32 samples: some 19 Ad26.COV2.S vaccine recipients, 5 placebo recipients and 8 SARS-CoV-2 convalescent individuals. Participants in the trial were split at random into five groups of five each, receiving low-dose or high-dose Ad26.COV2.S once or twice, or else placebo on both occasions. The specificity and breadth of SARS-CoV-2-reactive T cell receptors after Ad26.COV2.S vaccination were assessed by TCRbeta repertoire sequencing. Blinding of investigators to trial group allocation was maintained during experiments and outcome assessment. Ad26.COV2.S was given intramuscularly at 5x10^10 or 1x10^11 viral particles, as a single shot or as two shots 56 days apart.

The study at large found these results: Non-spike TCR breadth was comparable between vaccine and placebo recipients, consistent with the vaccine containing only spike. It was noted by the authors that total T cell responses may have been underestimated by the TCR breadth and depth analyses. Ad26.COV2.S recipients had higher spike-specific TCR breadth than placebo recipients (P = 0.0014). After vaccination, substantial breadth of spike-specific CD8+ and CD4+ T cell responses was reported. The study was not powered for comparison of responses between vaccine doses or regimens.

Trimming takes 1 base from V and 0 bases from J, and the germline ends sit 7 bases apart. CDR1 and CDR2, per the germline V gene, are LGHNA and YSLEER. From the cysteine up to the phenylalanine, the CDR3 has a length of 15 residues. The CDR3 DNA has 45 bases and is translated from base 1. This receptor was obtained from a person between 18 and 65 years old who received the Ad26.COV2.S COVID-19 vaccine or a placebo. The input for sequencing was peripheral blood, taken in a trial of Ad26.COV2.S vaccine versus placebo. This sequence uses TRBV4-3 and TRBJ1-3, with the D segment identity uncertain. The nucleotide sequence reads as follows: TGCGCCAGCAGCCAAGTTCCTTACTCTGGAAACACCATATATTTT. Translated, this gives CASSQVPYSGNTIYF.